Listed here are 17 T cell receptor beta chains from one sample, sequenced in a study of blood T cell repertoires in COVID-19. The repertoire was sequenced with immunoSEQ multiplex PCR; TCRdb's copy has only in-frame clones and lacks some. The sample records 200,000 to 250,000 clones, about 89% being singletons. The sequencing sample was made of peripheral blood. All receptors derive from a woman in her forties with acute or convalescent COVID-19.

V and J are TRBV9 and TRBJ1-5; tentative D call: TRBD1 (6 bases). This CDR3 spans 17 amino acids. From germline, CDR1 is SGDLS and CDR2 YYNGEE. The V end lost 0 bases, the J end lost 2 bases, and 15 bases lay between the germline ends. The CDR3 spells CASSVGPGVLGNQPQHF. The CDR3 DNA follows: TGTGCCAGCAGCGTAGGACCAGGGGTTTTAGGCAATCAGCCCCAGCATTTT.

This clone has just one count. The V call is TRBV5-1, the J call TRBJ2-3; perhaps TRBD2 as D (6 bases). The V end lost 0 bases, the J end lost 0 bases, and 14 bases lay between the germline ends. The V gene's germline CDR1 is SGHRS and CDR2 YFSETQ. This CDR3 contains 17 residues. CDR3 DNA sequence: TGCGCCAGCAGCTTGGGGGCGGGGACGGGTAGCACAGATACGCAGTATTTT. Translating it yields CASSLGAGTGSTDTQYF.

The chain joins TRBV2 to TRBJ1-1; 10 nucleotides match TRBD1. Losses at the gene ends were 5 bases for V and 8 bases for J; bases not matched to a gene: 5. Germline lookup yields CDR1 SNHLY and CDR2 FYNNEI. The CDR3 length is 13 residues. CDR3 sequence reads: CASSQPGQGEAFF. CDR3 DNA: TGTGCCAGCAGTCAACCGGGACAGGGGGAAGCTTTCTTT.

The chain joins TRBV7-2 to TRBJ1-1; D may be TRBD1 (6 bases). The CDR3 consists of 15 residues. CDR1 and CDR2 (germline): SGHTA, FQGNSA. V was shortened by 5 bases and J by 2 bases, with 15 bases between the two germline ends. The CDR3 DNA sequence: TGTGCCAGCAGCCCAGAAGGGGGGGCCAACACTGAAGCTTTCTTT. This sequence encodes CASSPEGGANTEAFF.

This chain links TRBV5-1 with TRBJ1-2, with TRBD1 matching over 9 bases. Germline V gene lookup returns CDR1 SGHRS and CDR2 YFSETQ. The CDR3 loop spans 17 amino acids. The V segment lost 4 bases and the J segment 0 bases; nucleotides outside the gene matches: 10. CDR3 sequence reads: CASSPGTGLHSNYGYTF. Here the CDR3 DNA reads TGCGCCAGCAGCCCTGGGACAGGGTTACATTCTAACTATGGCTACACCTTC.

A note on this clone: Relative to the germline gene, one junction end is altered; a read error may explain this. This chain joins TRBV12-3 or TRBV12-4 and TRBJ2-1; TRBD2 aligns across 11 bases. CDR3 length: 13 residues. CDR3 sequence: CASSLAVAGGPVF. CDR3 nucleotides: TGTGCCAGCAGTTTGGCCGTAGCGGGGGGGCCGGTCTTC.

The V call is TRBV7-2, the J call TRBJ1-5; D is possibly TRBD1 (6 bases). Per germline, CDR1 SGHTA and CDR2 FQGNSA. Trimming took off 6 bases at V and 4 bases at J, with 10 bases between the two ends. This CDR3 is 13 amino acids long. The CDR3 DNA reads TGTGCCAGCAGTGGACAGCTAAATCAGCCCCAGCATTTT. It codes for CASSGQLNQPQHF.

V and J are TRBV9 and TRBJ1-2, with D possibly TRBD1 on 6 matching bases. Germline V gene sequence: CDR1 SGDLS, CDR2 YYNGEE. The CDR3 sequence is 14 residues long. Between the trimmed V and J ends, which lost 4 bases and 3 bases, there was a span of 13 bases. The CDR3 here is CASSRRDTHYGYTF. The DNA for the CDR3 is TGTGCCAGCAGCCGACGGGACACCCACTATGGCTACACCTTC.

The rearrangement links TRBV5-4 to TRBJ1-2; TRBD1 matches 7 bases. CDR1 is SGHNT and CDR2 is YYREEE in the germline V gene (reference sequence). With V trimmed by 7 bases and J by 4 bases, 10 bases remained unmatched. The CDR3 totals 14 residues. The CDR3 DNA reads TGTGCCAGCCTGAAAGGGGGCGCGTCCTATGGCTACACCTTC. Encoded protein: CASLKGGASYGYTF. Supplemented by reference TRBV5-4 and TRBJ1-2, the full variable domain reads ETGVTQSPTHLIKTRGQQVTLRCSSQSGHNTVSWYQQALGQGPQFIFQYYREEENGRGNFPPRFSGLQFPNYSSELNVNALELDDSALYLCASLKGGASYGYTFGSGTRLTVV.

The chain recombines TRBV20-1 with TRBJ1-3; D call uncertain. Trimming left V 6 bases short and J 6 bases short, with 6 bases between. Germline V gene sequence: CDR1 DFQATT, CDR2 SNEGSKA (reference sequence). The CDR3 is made up of 10 amino acids. For the CDR3, the DNA is TGCAGTGCCCTAGAAAACACCATATATTTT. Amino acid sequence: CSALENTIYF.

The V and J genes are TRBV5-1 and TRBJ2-3, with D unclear. This CDR3 comprises 15 residues. CDR1 is SGHRS and CDR2 is YFSETQ in the germline V gene. V dropped 0 bases and J dropped 0 bases, with 8 bases sitting between them. The DNA for the CDR3 is TGCGCCAGCAGCTTGGCGTCAGCGAGCACAGATACGCAGTATTTT. Its protein product is CASSLASASTDTQYF.

Points on this clone: Other DNA sequences in the same sample also yield this CDR3. J is TRBJ1-1 and V is TRBV7-2; 8 bases are a match to TRBD1. V trimming: 1 base; J trimming: 0 bases; junction bases outside the gene matches: 1. CDR1 is SGHTA, CDR2 FQGNSA, per germline. This CDR3 spans 15 amino acids. Written as DNA, the CDR3 is TGTGCCAGCAGCTTAGGGACAGGGATGAACACTGAAGCTTTCTTT. Translated, it gives CASSLGTGMNTEAFF.

The rearrangement joins TRBV4-2 to TRBJ2-6; perhaps TRBD1 as D (6 bases). This CDR3 has 17 amino acids. Trimming pared 1 base from V and 2 bases from J, leaving 12 bases between. CDR1 and CDR2 (germline): LGHNA, YNFKEQ. The CDR3 spells CASSQVTGDTGANVLTF. DNA of the CDR3: TGTGCCAGCAGCCAAGTGACAGGAGATACTGGGGCCAACGTCCTGACTTTC.

The chain joins TRBV6-6 to TRBJ1-5, with D unclear. The CDR3 length is 15 residues. The ends were cut back, 6 bases at V and 0 bases at J, with 12 bases in the middle. The germline CDR1 and CDR2 sequences are MNHNY and SVGAGI (reference sequence). The CDR3 DNA follows: TGTGCCAGCAGCCAGGACTCTTATAGCAATCAGCCCCAGCATTTT. Translating it yields CASSQDSYSNQPQHF.

This rearrangement joins TRBV11-2 to TRBJ1-4, with 7 bases lining up with TRBD1. The CDR3 is 14 residues long. With V trimmed by 3 bases and J by 3 bases, 1 base remained unmatched. The germline CDR1 and CDR2 sequences are SGHAT and FQNNGV. The CDR3 DNA reads TGTGCCAGCAGCTTCAGGGGGGCTAATGAAAAACTGTTTTTT. Translation: CASSFRGANEKLFF.

The V and J genes are TRBV3-1 (or the pseudogene TRBV3-2) and TRBJ2-3; 15 bases are a match to TRBD2. Per germline, CDR1 LGHDT and CDR2 YNNKEL (reference sequence). The trim removed 4 bases at V and 3 bases at J, leaving 5 bases unmatched. The CDR3 is 17 amino acids. The DNA of the CDR3 is TGTGCCAGCAGCCTAGGACTAGCGGGGGGGATGACAGATACGCAGTATTTT. It codes for CASSLGLAGGMTDTQYF.

In this sample, this clone turned up once. The chain uses TRBV19 and TRBJ2-7, with TRBD1 identical over 10 bases. Germline V gene data show CDR1 as LNHDA and CDR2 as SQIVND (reference sequence). The CDR3 spans 13 residues. Unmatched junction bases numbered 4, after V lost 6 bases and J lost 5 bases. The CDR3 bases are TGTGCCAGTAGGGGACAGGGGCTCCACGAGCAGTACGTC. It codes for CASRGQGLHEQYV.